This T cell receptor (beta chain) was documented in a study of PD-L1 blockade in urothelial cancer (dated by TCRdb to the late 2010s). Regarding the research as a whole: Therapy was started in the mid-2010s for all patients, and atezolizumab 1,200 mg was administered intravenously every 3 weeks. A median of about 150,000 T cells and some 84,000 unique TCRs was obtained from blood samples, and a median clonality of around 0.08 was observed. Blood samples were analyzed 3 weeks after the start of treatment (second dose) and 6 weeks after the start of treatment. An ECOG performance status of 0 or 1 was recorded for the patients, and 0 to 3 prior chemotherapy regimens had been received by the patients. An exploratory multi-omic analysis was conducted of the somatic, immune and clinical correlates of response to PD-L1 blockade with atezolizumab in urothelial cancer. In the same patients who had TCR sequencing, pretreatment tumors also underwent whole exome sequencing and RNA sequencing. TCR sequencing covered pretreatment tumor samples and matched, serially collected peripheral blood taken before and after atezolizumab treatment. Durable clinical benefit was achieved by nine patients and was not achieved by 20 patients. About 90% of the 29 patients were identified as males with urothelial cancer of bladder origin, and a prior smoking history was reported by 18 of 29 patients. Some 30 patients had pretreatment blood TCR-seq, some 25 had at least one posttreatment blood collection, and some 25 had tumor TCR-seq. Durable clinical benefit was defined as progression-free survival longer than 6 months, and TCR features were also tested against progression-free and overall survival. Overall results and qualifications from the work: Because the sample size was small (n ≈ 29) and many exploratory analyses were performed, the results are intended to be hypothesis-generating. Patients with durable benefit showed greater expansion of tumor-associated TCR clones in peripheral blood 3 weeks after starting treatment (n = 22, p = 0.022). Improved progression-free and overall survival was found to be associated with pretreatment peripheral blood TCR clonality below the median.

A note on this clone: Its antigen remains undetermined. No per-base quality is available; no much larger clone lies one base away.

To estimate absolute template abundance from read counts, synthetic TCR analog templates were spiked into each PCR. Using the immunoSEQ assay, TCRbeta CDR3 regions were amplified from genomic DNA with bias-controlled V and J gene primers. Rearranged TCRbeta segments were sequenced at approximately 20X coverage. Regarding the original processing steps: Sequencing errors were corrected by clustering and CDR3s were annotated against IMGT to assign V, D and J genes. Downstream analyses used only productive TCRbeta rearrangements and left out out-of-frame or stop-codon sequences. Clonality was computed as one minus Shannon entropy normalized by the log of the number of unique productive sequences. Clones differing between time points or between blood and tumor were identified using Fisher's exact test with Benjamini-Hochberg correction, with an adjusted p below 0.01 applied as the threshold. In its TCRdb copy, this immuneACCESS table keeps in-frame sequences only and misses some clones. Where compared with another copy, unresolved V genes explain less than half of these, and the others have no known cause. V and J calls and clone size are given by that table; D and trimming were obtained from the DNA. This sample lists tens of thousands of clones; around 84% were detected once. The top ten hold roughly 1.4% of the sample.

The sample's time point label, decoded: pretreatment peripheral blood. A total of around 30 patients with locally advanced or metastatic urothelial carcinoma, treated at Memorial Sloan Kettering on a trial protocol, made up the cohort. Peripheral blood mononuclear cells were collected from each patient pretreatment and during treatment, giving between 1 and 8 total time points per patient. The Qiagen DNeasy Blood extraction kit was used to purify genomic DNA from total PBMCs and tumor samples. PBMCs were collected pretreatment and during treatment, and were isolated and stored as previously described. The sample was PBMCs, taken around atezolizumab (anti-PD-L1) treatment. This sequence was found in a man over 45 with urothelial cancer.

The DNA is as follows: TGTGCCAGCAGCTGGACGGGACAGGGTGGGACAGATACGCAGTATTTT. It encodes CASSWTGQGGTDTQYF. The sequence joins TRBV5-6 to TRBJ2-3; 9 of the junction bases match TRBD1. The germline V and J ends show losses of 3 bases and 3 bases respectively, and no gene match explains 8 bases of the junction. CDR3 length: 16 amino acids, cysteine to phenylalanine. Here the CDR3 DNA is all that survives: 48 bases in frame from base 1. For CDR1 and CDR2, the germline V gene lists SGHDT and YYEEEE.